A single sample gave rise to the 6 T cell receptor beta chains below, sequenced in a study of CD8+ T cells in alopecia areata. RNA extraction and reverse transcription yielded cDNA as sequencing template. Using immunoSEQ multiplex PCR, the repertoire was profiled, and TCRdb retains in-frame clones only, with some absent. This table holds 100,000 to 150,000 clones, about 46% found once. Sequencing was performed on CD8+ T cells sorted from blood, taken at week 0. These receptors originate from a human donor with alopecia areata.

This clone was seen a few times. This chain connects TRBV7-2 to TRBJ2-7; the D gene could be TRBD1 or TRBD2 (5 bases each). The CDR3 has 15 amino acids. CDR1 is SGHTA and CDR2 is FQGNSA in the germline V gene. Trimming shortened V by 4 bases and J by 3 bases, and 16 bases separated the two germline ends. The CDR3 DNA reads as TGTGCCAGCAGCTCGGGTGGGGGATTGGGCTACGAGCAGTACTTC. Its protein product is CASSSGGGLGYEQYF.

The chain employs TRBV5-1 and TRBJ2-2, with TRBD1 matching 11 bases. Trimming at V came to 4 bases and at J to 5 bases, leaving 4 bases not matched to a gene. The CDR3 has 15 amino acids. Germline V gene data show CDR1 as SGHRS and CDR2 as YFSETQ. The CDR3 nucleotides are TGCGCCAGCAGCCCCGGGACAGGGGGAACCGGGGAGCTGTTTTTT. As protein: CASSPGTGGTGELFF.

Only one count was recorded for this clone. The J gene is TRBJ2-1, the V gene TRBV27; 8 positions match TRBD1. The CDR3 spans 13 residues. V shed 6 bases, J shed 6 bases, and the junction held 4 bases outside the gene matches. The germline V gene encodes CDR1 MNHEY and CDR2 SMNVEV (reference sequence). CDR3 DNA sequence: TGTGCCAGCAGCCCGGACAGGGTCAATGAGCAGTTCTTC. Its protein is CASSPDRVNEQFF.

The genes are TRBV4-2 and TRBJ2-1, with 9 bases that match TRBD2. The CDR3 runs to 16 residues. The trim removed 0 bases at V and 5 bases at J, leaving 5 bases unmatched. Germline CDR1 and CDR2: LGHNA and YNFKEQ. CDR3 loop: CASSQDSLAGHNEQFF. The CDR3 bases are TGTGCCAGCAGCCAAGATAGCCTAGCGGGGCACAATGAGCAGTTCTTC.

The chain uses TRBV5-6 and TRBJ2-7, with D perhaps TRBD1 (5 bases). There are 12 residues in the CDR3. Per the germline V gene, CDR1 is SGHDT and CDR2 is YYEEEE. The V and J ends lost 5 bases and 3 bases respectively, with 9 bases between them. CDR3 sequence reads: CASSSGHYEQYF. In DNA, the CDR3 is TGTGCCAGCAGTTCCGGACACTACGAGCAGTACTTC.

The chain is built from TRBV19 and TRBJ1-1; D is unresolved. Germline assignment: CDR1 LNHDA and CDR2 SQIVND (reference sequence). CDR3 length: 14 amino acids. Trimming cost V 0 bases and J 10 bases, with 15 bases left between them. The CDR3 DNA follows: TGTGCCAGTAGTATAGATCCCTCCGGGCTTGGAGCTTTCTTT. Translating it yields CASSIDPSGLGAFF.